The 18 T cell receptor beta chains listed next were all sequenced from one sample in a study of Ad26.COV2.S vaccination and SARS-CoV-2 variants. Described treatment: over 15 received Ad26.COV2.S at low or high dose, single or two shots; several received placebo; per-sample allocation not given. On day 63 after the first injection, vaccine and placebo recipients gave samples. TCRdb's copy holds only in-frame clones and misses some; the assay was immunoSEQ multiplex PCR. The sample lists about 400,000 clones; approximately 90% were seen once. Here the sequenced sample was peripheral blood, taken in a trial of Ad26.COV2.S vaccine versus placebo. The source of these receptors is a person between 18 and 65 years old who received the Ad26.COV2.S COVID-19 vaccine or a placebo.

The CDR3 DNA follows: TGTGCCAGCAGCCACAAGCGGACAGGGGGCTACACCTTC. This encodes CASSHKRTGGYTF. The chain carries TRBV3-1 (or the pseudogene TRBV3-2) and TRBJ1-2; 8 bases fit TRBD1. The trim removed 3 bases at V and 8 bases at J, leaving 5 bases unmatched. This CDR3 has 13 residues. Germline lookup yields CDR1 LGHDT and CDR2 YNNKEL (reference sequence).

This rearrangement joins TRBV6-2 or TRBV6-3 to TRBJ2-1, with 11 bases fitting TRBD2. J was trimmed by 0 bases and V by 2 bases; bases with no gene match: 12. Germline-derived CDR1 and CDR2 are MNHEY and SVGEGT. The CDR3 sequence is 20 residues long. CDR3 protein: CASSYPELAGERSSYNEQFF. CDR3 sequence (DNA): TGTGCCAGCAGTTACCCTGAACTAGCGGGGGAGAGAAGCTCCTACAATGAGCAGTTCTTC.

The chain links TRBV4-1 to TRBJ1-2, with 7 bases identical to TRBD1. Per the germline V gene, CDR1 is MGHRA and CDR2 is YSYEKL. This CDR3 has 16 residues. After removal of 3 bases from V and 0 bases from J, the junction contained 7 bases not matched to a gene. The CDR3 nucleotides are TGCGCCAGCAGCCAGGGACCGGGACAGACTAACTATGGCTACACCTTC. Its translation is CASSQGPGQTNYGYTF.

The chain is built from TRBV3-1 (or the pseudogene TRBV3-2) and TRBJ1-2; no firm D call. The CDR3 is 14 amino acids. V dropped 4 bases and J dropped 7 bases, with 16 bases sitting between them. The germline CDR1 and CDR2 sequences are LGHDT and YNNKEL (reference sequence). The CDR3 nucleotides read TGTGCCAGCAGCCGAAGCCTCAAGAGTTCTGGCTACACCTTC. Its translation: CASSRSLKSSGYTF.

The rearrangement joins TRBV2 to TRBJ1-4; 8 nucleotides align to TRBD1. Germline V gives CDR1 SNHLY, CDR2 FYNNEI. The J segment lost 8 bases and the V segment lost 4 bases, leaving 6 bases of the junction unmatched. There are 14 residues in the CDR3. The CDR3 protein is CASSGSTGVEKLFF. The CDR3 nucleotides read TGTGCCAGCAGTGGTTCGACAGGGGTGGAAAAACTGTTTTTT.

The count of this clone is one. V is TRBV9 and J is TRBJ1-1; D is undetermined. V was trimmed by 4 bases and J by 5 bases, leaving 12 bases between them. This CDR3 contains 13 residues. Germline CDR1 and CDR2: SGDLS and YYNGEE. CDR3 sequence: CASSYTSGTEAFF. The CDR3 DNA reads TGTGCCAGCAGCTACACTAGCGGGACTGAAGCTTTCTTT.

Here the CDR3 DNA reads TGTGCCAGCTCACCAGGGGATAGTCAGCCCCAGCATTTT. It encodes CASSPGDSQPQHF. V and J are TRBV18 and TRBJ1-5; D remains unclear. The CDR3 contains 13 residues. CDR1 is KGHSH and CDR2 is LQKENI in the germline V gene. The V and J ends lost 2 bases and 6 bases respectively, with 8 bases between them.

CDR3 amino acids: CASSISRVGEKLFF. CDR3 coding DNA: TGTGCCAGCAGTATTTCCAGGGTAGGCGAAAAACTGTTTTTT. This chain links TRBV2 with TRBJ1-4; D perhaps matches TRBD1 (5 bases). Deletions cut 5 bases from V and 8 bases from J, with 15 bases between. This CDR3 spans 14 amino acids. Germline CDR1 and CDR2: SNHLY and FYNNEI. The variable domain in full, with the rest retrieved from reference TRBV2 and TRBJ1-4, is EPEVTQTPSHQVTQMGQEVILRCVPISNHLYFYWYRQILGQKVEFLVSFYNNEISEKSEIFDDQFSVERPDGSNFTLKIRSTKLEDSAMYFCASSISRVGEKLFFGSGTQLSVL.

The J gene is TRBJ2-7, the V gene TRBV3-1 (or the pseudogene TRBV3-2); D might be TRBD1 or TRBD2, each matching 5 bases. The CDR3 covers 14 residues. V lost 3 bases, J lost 7 bases, and 16 bases lay in between. Germline V CDR1 and CDR2: LGHDT, YNNKEL (reference sequence). This CDR3 is CASSHSGTLVEQYF. CDR3 bases: TGTGCCAGCAGCCATTCCGGGACCTTGGTTGAGCAGTACTTC.

This clone appeared a single time. The V gene is TRBV6-5, the J gene TRBJ2-5; TRBD1 is a possible D gene (5 bases). The germline V gene encodes CDR1 MNHEY and CDR2 SVGAGI. V was clipped by 3 bases and J by 5 bases, with 16 bases between them. This CDR3 comprises 15 residues. The CDR3 here is CASSYGRVPVETQYF. In nucleotides, the CDR3 is TGTGCCAGCAGTTATGGCAGGGTGCCCGTCGAGACCCAGTACTTC.

The gene calls are TRBV27 and TRBJ1-6, with 7 bases fitting TRBD1. V was pared by 3 bases and J by 10 bases, with 6 bases of the junction left unmatched. The CDR3 is 14 amino acids. Germline V gives CDR1 MNHEY, CDR2 SMNVEV (reference sequence). CDR3 bases: TGTGCCAGCAGTTTGACAGGGTTTGGATCACCCCTCCACTTT. It encodes CASSLTGFGSPLHF.

The sample holds one count of this clone. Within the sample, other DNA sequences also encode this same CDR3. The chain is built from TRBV18 and TRBJ1-1; D gene unclear. The CDR3 contains 13 residues. Germline loops: CDR1 KGHSH, CDR2 LQKENI. V dropped 6 bases and J dropped 5 bases, with 13 bases sitting between them. In DNA form, the CDR3 reads TGTGCCAGCTCTCCCCGGGGTGGAACTGAAGCTTTCTTT. This translates into CASSPRGGTEAFF. Supplemented by reference TRBV18 and TRBJ1-1, the full variable domain reads NAGVMQNPRHLVRRRGQEARLRCSPMKGHSHVYWYRQLPEEGLKFMVYLQKENIIDESGMPKERFSAEFPKEGPSILRIQQVVRGDSAAYFCASSPRGGTEAFFGQGTRLTVV.

The chain couples TRBV7-2 to TRBJ2-7; tentatively, D is TRBD2 (5 bases). The germline CDR1 and CDR2 sequences are SGHTA and FQGNSA. With 3 bases removed from V and 2 bases from J, the gap between germline ends came to 11 bases. CDR3 length equals 14 residues. The CDR3 DNA reads as TGTGCCAGCAGCTTGATGGGAGCACCCTACGAGCAGTACTTC. Protein: CASSLMGAPYEQYF.

The chain carries TRBV2 and TRBJ1-1; D unresolved. V lost 10 bases and J lost 1, with 13 bases in between. The CDR3 consists of 13 residues. Germline CDR1 is SNHLY and CDR2 is FYNNEI. Here the CDR3 DNA reads TGTGCCACGCCCTTGACAAGGAACACTGAAGCTTTCTTT. This gives the protein CATPLTRNTEAFF.

This chain's CDR3 is CASRQKREAFF. The CDR3 nucleotides read TGTGCCAGCCGACAGAAGCGTGAAGCTTTCTTT. This sequence joins TRBV6-5 and TRBJ1-1; D may be TRBD1 (5 bases). The germline CDR1 and CDR2 sequences are MNHEY and SVGAGI. The CDR3 contains 11 residues. The ends were cut back, 8 bases at V and 7 bases at J, with 11 bases in the middle.

As regards this clone: At the DNA level, this CDR3 is encoded by other sequences in the same sample as well. The V and J genes are TRBV19 and TRBJ2-7, with D perhaps TRBD1 or TRBD2 (5 bases each). V was clipped by 2 bases and J by 0 bases, with 8 bases between them. CDR1 is LNHDA and CDR2 is SQIVND in the germline V gene (reference sequence). The CDR3 runs 14 residues. CDR3 nucleotide sequence: TGTGCCAGTAGTATATCAGGGAGCTCCTACGAGCAGTACTTC. Translated: CASSISGSSYEQYF.

The chain joins TRBV5-1 to TRBJ1-5; D is perhaps TRBD1 (6 bases). V was trimmed by 0 bases and J by 3 bases, leaving 7 bases between them. The CDR3 extends over 14 amino acids. Germline V gene sequence: CDR1 SGHRS, CDR2 YFSETQ. The DNA for the CDR3 is TGCGCCAGCAGCTTGGGGACAGACAATCAGCCCCAGCATTTT. Translating gives CASSLGTDNQPQHF.

The chain joins TRBV6-5 to TRBJ1-2; TRBD1 matches 7 bases. The CDR3 consists of 14 residues. V trimming: 6 bases; J trimming: 1 base; junction bases outside the gene matches: 5. Germline V gene data show CDR1 as MNHEY and CDR2 as SVGAGI. Here the CDR3 reads CASSRDRFNYGYTF. As DNA, the CDR3 is TGTGCCAGCAGCCGGGACAGATTTAACTATGGCTACACCTTC.